The 2 T cell receptor beta chains presented below share a single source sample, sequenced in a study of OX40 agonist ivuxolimab in advanced cancers. The library was obtained by the immunoSEQ multiplex PCR assay. The clones in this table, taken by TCRdb from immuneACCESS, are in-frame only. Not every clone is retained; where verified, under half of the shortfall comes from an unresolved V gene, and the cause of the rest is unknown. This sample comprises around 88,000 clones, about 92% of them detected only once. Around 0.54% of the sample rests with the top ten. The sample here was CD4+ or CD8+ T cells sorted from blood, taken in a trial of the OX40 agonist ivuxolimab. The receptors come from an adult with an advanced solid tumor such as melanoma, head and neck, liver or kidney cancer.

The DNA for the CDR3 is TGTGCCACCAGGGGGCTAGAGACCCAGTACTTC. Protein: CATRGLETQYF. The chain carries TRBV19 and TRBJ2-5; TRBD1 agrees at 8 bases. CDR1 is LNHDA, CDR2 SQIVND, per germline (reference sequence). J lost 4 bases, V lost 10 bases, and 2 bases had no gene match. This CDR3 contains 11 residues.

The rearrangement joins TRBV6-5 to TRBJ2-1; 8 bases are a match to TRBD2. The ends lost 4 bases at V and 7 bases at J; junction bases unmatched: 6. This CDR3 spans 14 amino acids. The V gene's germline CDR1 is MNHEY and CDR2 SVGAGI. The CDR3 loop reads CASSSSGRGNEQFF. In DNA, the CDR3 is TGTGCCAGCAGTTCTAGCGGGCGAGGGAATGAGCAGTTCTTC.